Shown below are 4 T cell receptor beta chains from a single sample sequenced in a study of blood T cell repertoires in COVID-19. Repertoires were generated with immunoSEQ multiplex PCR, while TCRdb's copy carries only in-frame clones and drops some. This sample carries 90,000 to 140,000 clones, 65% to 90% of them seen once, and the ten largest clones take around 4.1%. Sequencing was carried out using peripheral blood. These receptors all come from a man in his forties or fifties with acute or convalescent COVID-19.

The chain employs TRBV6-5 and TRBJ2-1; D possibly corresponds to TRBD2 (6 bases). CDR3 length equals 14 residues. From germline, CDR1 is MNHEY and CDR2 SVGAGI. V lost 2 bases and J 7 bases, leaving 12 bases between the germline ends. The CDR3 spells CASSYIREENEQFF. The CDR3 DNA reads as TGTGCCAGCAGTTACATCAGGGAGGAGAATGAGCAGTTCTTC.

The chain uses TRBV7-8 and TRBJ2-7; possible D gene TRBD1, 6 bases. V lost 5 bases, J lost 0 bases, and 11 bases lay in between. The germline CDR1 and CDR2 sequences are SGHVS and FQNEAQ. The CDR3 runs to 14 residues. As DNA, the CDR3 is TGTGCCAGCAGCGTGGGACATAGCTCCTACGAGCAGTACTTC. Translated, it gives CASSVGHSSYEQYF.

This chain links TRBV19 with TRBJ2-7, with TRBD2 identical over 7 bases. This CDR3 spans 15 amino acids. V dropped 7 bases and J dropped 7; count of bases not matched to a gene: 16. The germline V gene has CDR1 LNHDA and CDR2 SQIVND (reference sequence). CDR3 in amino acids: CASKGERDWEGEQYF. The CDR3 DNA reads TGTGCCAGTAAGGGTGAGCGGGACTGGGAAGGGGAGCAGTACTTC.

The chain employs TRBV7-9 and TRBJ2-3; the match to TRBD2 covers 14 bases. The CDR3 consists of 14 residues. CDR1 SEHNR and CDR2 FQNEAQ come from the germline V gene (reference sequence). Germline trimming cut 11 bases from V and 3 bases from J; bases unmatched to any gene: 4. The CDR3 region is CAGGLAGGTDTQYF. CDR3 bases: TGTGCCGGAGGACTAGCGGGGGGAACAGATACGCAGTATTTT.